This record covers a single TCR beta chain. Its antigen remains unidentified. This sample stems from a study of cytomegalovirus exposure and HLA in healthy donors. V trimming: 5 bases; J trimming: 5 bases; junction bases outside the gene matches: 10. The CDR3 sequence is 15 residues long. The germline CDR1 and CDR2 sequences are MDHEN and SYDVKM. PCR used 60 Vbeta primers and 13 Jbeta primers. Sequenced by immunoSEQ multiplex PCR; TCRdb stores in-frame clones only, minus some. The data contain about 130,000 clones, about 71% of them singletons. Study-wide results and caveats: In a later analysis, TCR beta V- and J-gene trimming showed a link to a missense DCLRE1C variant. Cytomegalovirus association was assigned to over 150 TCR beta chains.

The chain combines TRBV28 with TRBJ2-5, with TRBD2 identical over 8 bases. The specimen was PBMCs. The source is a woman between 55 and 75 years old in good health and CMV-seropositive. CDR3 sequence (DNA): TGTGCCAGCAGTCCCCGGGAGGGCCTTAGGGAGACCCAGTACTTC. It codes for CASSPREGLRETQYF. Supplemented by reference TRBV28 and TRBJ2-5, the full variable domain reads DVKVTQSSRYLVKRTGEKVFLECVQDMDHENMFWYRQDPGLGLRLIYFSYDVKMKEKGDIPEGYSVSREKKERFSLILESASTNQTSMYLCASSPREGLRETQYFGPGTRLLVL.